The 9 T cell receptor beta chains given below trace back to one sample, sequenced in a study of molecular identifiers for immune sequencing clone quantification. TCRdb re-called the PCR reads with MiXCR, one entry per CDR3 protein. Of a few hundred thousand distinct CDR3 sequences detected, roughly 24% appear once; the ten largest clones hold 0.74%. Source material: naive CD8+ T cells from blood, with Jurkat cell RNA spiked in. Subset defined: FACS-sorted CD8+CD4-CCR7+CD45RA+ naive T cells. The receptors shown here come from a human donor in good health. Some libraries in this study had Jurkat cell RNA spiked in.

This clonotype was recorded many times. This chain connects TRBV13 to TRBJ1-1; D not resolved. The CDR3 spans 12 residues. The germline V gene has CDR1 PRHDT and CDR2 FYEKMQ (reference sequence). With 3 bases removed from V and 7 bases from J, the gap between germline ends came to 9 bases. The CDR3 DNA follows: TGTGCCAGCAGCTTTGTGTCAGATGAAGCTTTCTTT. Its translation: CASSFVSDEAFF.

The chain combines TRBV10-3 with TRBJ1-2; 8 bases match TRBD1. Germline V gene sequence: CDR1 ENHRY, CDR2 SYGVKD. The V gene end was trimmed by 3 bases and the J gene end by 3 bases; junction bases not matched to a gene: 12. The CDR3 is 17 amino acids. The CDR3 is CAISDPRTGTTYYGYTF. The CDR3 DNA reads TGTGCCATCAGTGATCCTAGGACAGGGACGACATACTATGGCTACACCTTC.

There are many counts of this clonotype. The gene calls are TRBV6-5 and TRBJ2-1; 8 bases are shared with TRBD2. V was clipped by 0 bases and J by 0 bases; unmatched bases: 13. This CDR3 spans 20 amino acids. Germline CDR1 and CDR2: MNHEY and SVGAGI. CDR3 coding DNA: TGTGCCAGCAGTTACTCGGGCCCTAGCGGGCTGCAGAGCTCCTACAATGAGCAGTTCTTC. Translating it yields CASSYSGPSGLQSSYNEQFF.

This chain connects TRBV19 to TRBJ2-3; maybe TRBD1 (5 bases). Germline loops: CDR1 LNHDA, CDR2 SQIVND (reference sequence). The length of the CDR3 is 14 residues. Trimming shortened V by 9 bases and J by 2 bases, and 15 bases separated the two germline ends. This chain's CDR3 is CASAEEGATDTQYF. CDR3 nucleotide sequence: TGTGCCAGCGCAGAGGAAGGGGCCACAGATACGCAGTATTTT.

On this clonotype itself: A single base separates this from a much larger clone, so it may be a read error. The CDR3: CSVEGSSYEQYF. Written as DNA, the CDR3 is TGCAGCGTCGAGGGCAGCTCCTACGAGCAGTACTTC. The chain recombines TRBV29-1 with TRBJ2-7; TRBD2 might be the D (5 bases). V was trimmed by 6 bases and J by 0 bases, leaving 9 bases between them. Germline assignment: CDR1 SQVTM and CDR2 ANQGSEA. The CDR3 length is 12 residues.

This clonotype has a handful of counts. The genes are TRBV28 and TRBJ2-7, with D perhaps TRBD2 (6 bases). CDR1 and CDR2 (germline): MDHEN, SYDVKM. The germline V and J ends were trimmed by 5 bases and 6 bases, with 14 bases remaining between them. The CDR3 contains 13 residues. Here the CDR3 reads CASSRRGLGEQYF. The DNA of the CDR3 is TGTGCCAGCAGTCGGAGGGGTCTAGGCGAGCAGTACTTC.

Notes on this clonotype: An end of the junction does not agree with germline; a read error may underlie this. V is TRBV10-1 and J is TRBJ2-1; a weak D match, TRBD2 (5 bases). Germline V gives CDR1 WNHNN, CDR2 SYGVQD (reference sequence). The CDR3 is 13 residues long. CDR3 DNA sequence: TGCGCCGGCAGTGAGTCTTCGAGGGATGAGCAGTTCTTC. Protein sequence: CAGSESSRDEQFF.

This clonotype was seen repeatedly, ten times or more. The chain combines TRBV5-4 with TRBJ2-5, with TRBD2 matching 9 bases. The CDR3 has 15 residues. The V segment lost 4 bases and the J segment 2 bases; nucleotides outside the gene matches: 6. In germline, CDR1 is SGHNT, CDR2 YYREEE (reference sequence). This CDR3 is CASSPGLATQETQYF. CDR3 in DNA: TGTGCCAGCAGCCCGGGACTAGCAACACAAGAGACCCAGTACTTC.

J is TRBJ2-3 and V is TRBV27; D remains unclear. Germline V gives CDR1 MNHEY, CDR2 SMNVEV (reference sequence). The CDR3 covers 14 residues. V gave up 3 bases and J gave up 2 bases, with 9 bases separating them. The chain's CDR3 is CASSFSPSTDTQYF. DNA for the CDR3: TGTGCCAGCAGTTTCTCCCCATCCACAGATACGCAGTATTTT.